These 11 T cell receptor beta chains originate from one sample sequenced in a study of blood T cell repertoires in COVID-19. The table came from immunoSEQ multiplex PCR; TCRdb's copy has only in-frame clones and leaves some out. The sample shows tens of thousands of clones, 70% to 90% of them seen only once. The specimen was peripheral blood. The receptors originated from a man between 70 and 80 years old with acute or convalescent COVID-19.

As to this clone: One junction end does not reproduce the germline sequence, and a read error may be involved. V and J are TRBV7-8 and TRBJ1-3, with no clear D. From germline, CDR1 is SGHVS and CDR2 FQNEAQ. This CDR3 contains 16 residues. DNA of the CDR3: TGTGCCAGCAGTTTAGGCCCGCGGAACTCTGGAAACACCATATATTTT. It is translated as CASSLGPRNSGNTIYF.

CDR3 sequence: CASSPLFGAYEQYF. Here the CDR3 DNA reads TGTGCCAGCAGTCCCCTATTCGGGGCCTACGAGCAGTACTTC. This rearrangement joins TRBV6-5 to TRBJ2-7; D possibly corresponds to TRBD2 (5 bases). Looked up from germline, CDR1 is MNHEY and CDR2 is SVGAGI. The CDR3 runs 14 residues. V lost 5 bases and J 2 bases, leaving 13 bases between the germline ends.

This chain uses TRBV11-3 with TRBJ2-1; TRBD1 agrees at 7 bases. V lost 5 bases to trimming and J lost 6 bases; unmatched junction nucleotides: 7. This CDR3 is built from 14 residues. Germline assignment: CDR1 SGHNT and CDR2 YENEEA. CDR3 in DNA: TGTGCCAGCAGCCCCGGACAGGACTTCAATGAGCAGTTCTTC. It codes for CASSPGQDFNEQFF.

The chain joins TRBV7-3 to TRBJ2-3; 7 nucleotides align to TRBD2. CDR1 SGHTA and CDR2 FQGTGA come from the germline V gene. Trimming cost V 1 base and J 3 bases; bases outside gene matches: 10. The CDR3 is 17 residues long. The CDR3 sequence is CASSLNAGDGTTDTQYF. The CDR3 coding sequence is TGTGCCAGCAGCTTAAACGCGGGGGACGGCACAACAGATACGCAGTATTTT. The variable domain in full, completed from reference TRBV7-3 and TRBJ2-3, reads GAGVSQTPSNKVTEKGKYVELRCDPISGHTALYWYRQSLGQGPEFLIYFQGTGAADDSGLPNDRFFAVRPEGSVSTLKIQRTERGDSAVYLCASSLNAGDGTTDTQYFGPGTRLTVL.

This clone appeared a few times. The V gene is TRBV3-1 (or the pseudogene TRBV3-2), the J gene TRBJ2-7; unclear D gene. V was shortened by 3 bases and J by 4 bases, with 10 bases between the two germline ends. Germline values: CDR1 LGHDT, CDR2 YNNKEL (reference sequence). CDR3 size: 13 residues. Written as DNA, the CDR3 is TGTGCCAGCAGCCAGGATACAGTTTACGAGCAGTACTTC. This translates into CASSQDTVYEQYF.

The rearrangement joins TRBV15 to TRBJ2-3; D remains unclear. From germline, CDR1 is LNHNV and CDR2 YYDKDF (reference sequence). V was cut by 0 bases and J by 0 bases, with 10 bases left in between. The CDR3 length is 16 residues. CDR3 DNA: TGTGCCACCAGCAGAGATCGTATCCCTAGCACAGATACGCAGTATTTT. It yields the protein CATSRDRIPSTDTQYF.

The V gene is TRBV13, the J gene TRBJ2-7, with TRBD1 matching over 8 bases. CDR1 is PRHDT and CDR2 is FYEKMQ in the germline V gene (reference sequence). CDR3 length: 15 residues. V lost 5 bases and J lost 6; bases outside the gene matches: 12. This CDR3 is CASSIWDRLSGEQYF. The CDR3 DNA sequence: TGTGCCAGCAGCATTTGGGACAGGTTATCCGGCGAGCAGTACTTC.

The CDR3 sequence is CSVRNRDSSGGYTF. The CDR3 region has the DNA TGCAGCGTTCGTAACAGGGATTCTTCGGGTGGCTACACCTTC. This chain connects TRBV29-1 to TRBJ1-2, with D maybe TRBD1 (6 bases). Trimming cost V 5 bases and J 7 bases, with 20 bases left between them. This CDR3 has 14 residues. Germline loops: CDR1 SQVTM, CDR2 ANQGSEA.

V usage is TRBV6-2 or TRBV6-3 and J usage is TRBJ1-5; 8 bases fit TRBD1. V shed 6 bases, J shed 6 bases, and the junction held 4 bases outside the gene matches. Germline V lookup: CDR1 MNHEY, CDR2 SVGEGT. The CDR3 consists of 13 residues. The DNA of the CDR3 is TGTGCCAGCAGCCAGGGGGCTAGTCAGCCCCAGCATTTT. Translation gives CASSQGASQPQHF.

The chain is built from TRBV30 and TRBJ2-5; 10 bases line up with TRBD2. Unmatched junction bases numbered 8, after V lost 4 bases and J lost 0 bases. Germline lookup yields CDR1 GTSNPN and CDR2 SVGIG (reference sequence). CDR3 length equals 16 residues. CDR3 nucleotide sequence: TGTGCCTGGATGGATTTACTAGCGGGACACCAAGAGACCCAGTACTTC. As protein: CAWMDLLAGHQETQYF. Drawing the rest from reference TRBV30 and TRBJ2-5, the complete variable domain is SQTIHQWPATLVQPVGSPLSLECTVEGTSNPNLYWYRQAAGRGLQLLFYSVGIGQISSEVPQNLSASRPQDRQFILSSKKLLLSDSGFYLCAWMDLLAGHQETQYFGPGTRLLVL.

This rearrangement joins TRBV19 to TRBJ1-5; TRBD1 matches at 9 bases. The length of the CDR3 is 15 residues. V dropped 4 bases and J dropped 6; count of bases not matched to a gene: 7. Germline CDR1 LNHDA, CDR2 SQIVND (reference sequence). The CDR3 DNA reads TGTGCCAGTAGTACCTCGGGACAGGGCGGTCAGCCCCAGCATTTT. Protein: CASSTSGQGGQPQHF.